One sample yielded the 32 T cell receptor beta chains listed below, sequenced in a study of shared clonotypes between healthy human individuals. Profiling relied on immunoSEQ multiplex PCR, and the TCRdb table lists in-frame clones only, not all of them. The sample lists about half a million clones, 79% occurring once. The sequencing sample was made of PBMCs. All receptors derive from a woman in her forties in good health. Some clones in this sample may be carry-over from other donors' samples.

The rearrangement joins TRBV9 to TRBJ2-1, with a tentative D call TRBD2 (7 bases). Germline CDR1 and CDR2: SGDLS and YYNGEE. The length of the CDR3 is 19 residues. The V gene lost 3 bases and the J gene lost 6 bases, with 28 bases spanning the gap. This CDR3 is CASSGLSGRTQRGGNEQFF. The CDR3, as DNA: TGTGCCAGCAGCGGACTTAGCGGGCGAACGCAAAGGGGGGGCAATGAGCAGTTCTTC.

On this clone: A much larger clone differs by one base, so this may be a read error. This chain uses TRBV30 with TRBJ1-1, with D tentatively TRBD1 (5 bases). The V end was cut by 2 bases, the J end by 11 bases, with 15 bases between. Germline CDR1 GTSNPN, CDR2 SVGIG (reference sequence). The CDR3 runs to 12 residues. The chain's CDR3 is CAWSSDILDAFF. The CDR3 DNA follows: TGTGCCTGGAGTTCGGACATCCTTGATGCTTTCTTT.

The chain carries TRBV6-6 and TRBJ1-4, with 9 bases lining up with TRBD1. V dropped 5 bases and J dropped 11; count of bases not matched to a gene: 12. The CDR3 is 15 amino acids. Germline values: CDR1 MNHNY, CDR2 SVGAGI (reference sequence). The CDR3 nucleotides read TGTGCCAGCAGTCCCGGGACAGGGCTGGGAGGGAAACTGTTTTTT. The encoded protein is CASSPGTGLGGKLFF.

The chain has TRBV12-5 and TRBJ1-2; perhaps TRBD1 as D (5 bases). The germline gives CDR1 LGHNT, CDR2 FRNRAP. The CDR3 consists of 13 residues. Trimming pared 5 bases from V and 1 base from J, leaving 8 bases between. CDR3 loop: CASGGTGNYGYTF. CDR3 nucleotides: TGTGCTAGTGGTGGGACGGGTAACTATGGCTACACCTTC. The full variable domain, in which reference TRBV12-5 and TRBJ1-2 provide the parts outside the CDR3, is DARVTQTPRHKVTEMGQEVTMRCQPILGHNTVFWYRQTMMQGLELLAYFRNRAPLDDSGMPKDRFSAEMPDATLATLKIQPSEPRDSAVYFCASGGTGNYGYTFGSGTRLTVV.

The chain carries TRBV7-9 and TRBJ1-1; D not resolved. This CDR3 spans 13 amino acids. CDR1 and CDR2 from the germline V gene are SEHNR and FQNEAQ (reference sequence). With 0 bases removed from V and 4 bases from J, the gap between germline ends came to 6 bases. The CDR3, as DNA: TGTGCCAGCAGCTTAGCGAGGGCCACTGAAGCTTTCTTT. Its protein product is CASSLARATEAFF.

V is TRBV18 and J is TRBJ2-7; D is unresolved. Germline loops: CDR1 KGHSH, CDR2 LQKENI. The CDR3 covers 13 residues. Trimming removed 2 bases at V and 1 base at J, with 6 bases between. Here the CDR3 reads CASSPEMSYEQYF. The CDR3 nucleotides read TGTGCCAGCTCACCAGAGATGTCCTACGAGCAGTACTTC.

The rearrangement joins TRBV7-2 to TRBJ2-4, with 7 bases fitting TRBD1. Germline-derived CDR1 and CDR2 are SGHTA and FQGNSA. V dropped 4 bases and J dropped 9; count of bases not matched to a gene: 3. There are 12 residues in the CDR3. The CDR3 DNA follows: TGTGCCAGCAGCTCCTACAGGGGCATTCAGTACTTC. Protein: CASSSYRGIQYF.

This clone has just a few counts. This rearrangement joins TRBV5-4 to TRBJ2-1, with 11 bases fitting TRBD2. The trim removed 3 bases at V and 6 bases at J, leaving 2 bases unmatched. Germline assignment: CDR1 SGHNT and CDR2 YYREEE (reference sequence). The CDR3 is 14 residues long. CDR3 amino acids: CASSWGLAANEQFF. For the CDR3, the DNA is TGTGCCAGCAGCTGGGGACTAGCGGCCAATGAGCAGTTCTTC.

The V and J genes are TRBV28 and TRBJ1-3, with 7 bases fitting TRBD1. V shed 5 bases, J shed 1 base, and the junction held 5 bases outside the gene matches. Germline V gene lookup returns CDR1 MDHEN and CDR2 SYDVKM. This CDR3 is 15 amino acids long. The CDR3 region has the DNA TGTGCCAGCAGTCTACCCAGGGGGTCTGGAAACACCATATATTTT. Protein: CASSLPRGSGNTIYF.

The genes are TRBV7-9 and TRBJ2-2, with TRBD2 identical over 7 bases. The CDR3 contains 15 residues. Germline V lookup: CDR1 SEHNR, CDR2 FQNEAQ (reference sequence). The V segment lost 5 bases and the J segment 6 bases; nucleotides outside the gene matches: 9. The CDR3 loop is CASSPRLAEAGELFF. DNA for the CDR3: TGTGCCAGCAGCCCACGACTAGCTGAGGCCGGGGAGCTGTTTTTT.

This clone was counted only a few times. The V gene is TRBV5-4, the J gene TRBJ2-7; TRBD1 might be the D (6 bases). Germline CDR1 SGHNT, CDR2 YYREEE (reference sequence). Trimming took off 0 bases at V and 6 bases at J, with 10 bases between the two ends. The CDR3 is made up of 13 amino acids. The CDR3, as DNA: TGTGCCAGCAGCTTGGCCAGGGGTTCCGAGCAGTACTTC. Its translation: CASSLARGSEQYF. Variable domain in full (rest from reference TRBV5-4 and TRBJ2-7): ETGVTQSPTHLIKTRGQQVTLRCSSQSGHNTVSWYQQALGQGPQFIFQYYREEENGRGNFPPRFSGLQFPNYSSELNVNALELDDSALYLCASSLARGSEQYFGPGTRLTVT.

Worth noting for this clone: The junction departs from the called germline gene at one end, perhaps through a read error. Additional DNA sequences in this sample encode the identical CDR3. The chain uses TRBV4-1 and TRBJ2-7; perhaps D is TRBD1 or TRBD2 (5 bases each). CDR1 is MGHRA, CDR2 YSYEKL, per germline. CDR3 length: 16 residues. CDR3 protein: CASSQDSRTQRGEQYF. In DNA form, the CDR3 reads TGCGCCAGTAGCCAAGACTCAAGGACGCAGAGGGGTGAGCAGTACTTC.

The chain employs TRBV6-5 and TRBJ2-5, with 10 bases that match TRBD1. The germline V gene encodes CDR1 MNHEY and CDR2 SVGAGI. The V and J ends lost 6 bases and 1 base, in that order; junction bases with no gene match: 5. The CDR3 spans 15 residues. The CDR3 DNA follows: TGTGCCAGCAGCCACCGGGACAGGGGCCAAGAGACCCAGTACTTC. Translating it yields CASSHRDRGQETQYF.

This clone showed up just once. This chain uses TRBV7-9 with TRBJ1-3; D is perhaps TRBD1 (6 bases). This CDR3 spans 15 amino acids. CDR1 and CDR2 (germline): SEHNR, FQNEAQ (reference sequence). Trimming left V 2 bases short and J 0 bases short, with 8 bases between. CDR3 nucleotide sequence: TGTGCCAGCAGCTTACAGGGGAGCTCTGGAAACACCATATATTTT. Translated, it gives CASSLQGSSGNTIYF.

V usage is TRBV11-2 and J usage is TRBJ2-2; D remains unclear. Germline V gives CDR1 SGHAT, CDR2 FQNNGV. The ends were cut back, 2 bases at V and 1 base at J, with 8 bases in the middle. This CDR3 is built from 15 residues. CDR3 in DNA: TGTGCCAGCAGCTTACGGTTGGAGAACACCGGGGAGCTGTTTTTT. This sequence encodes CASSLRLENTGELFF.

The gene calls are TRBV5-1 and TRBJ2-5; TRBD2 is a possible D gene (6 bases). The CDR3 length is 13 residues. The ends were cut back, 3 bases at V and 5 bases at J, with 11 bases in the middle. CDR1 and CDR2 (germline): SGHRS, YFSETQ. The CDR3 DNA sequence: TGCGCCAGCAGCTCCCCGCGGGACGAGACCCAGTACTTC. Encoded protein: CASSSPRDETQYF.

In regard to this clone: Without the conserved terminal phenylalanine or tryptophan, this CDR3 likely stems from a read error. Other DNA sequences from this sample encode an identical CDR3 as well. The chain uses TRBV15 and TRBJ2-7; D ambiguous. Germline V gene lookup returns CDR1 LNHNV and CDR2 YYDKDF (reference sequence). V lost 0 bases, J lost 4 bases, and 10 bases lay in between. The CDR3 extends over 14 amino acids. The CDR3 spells CATSRDPAQYEQYL. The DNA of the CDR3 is TGTGCCACCAGCAGAGATCCCGCCCAATACGAGCAGTACTTA.

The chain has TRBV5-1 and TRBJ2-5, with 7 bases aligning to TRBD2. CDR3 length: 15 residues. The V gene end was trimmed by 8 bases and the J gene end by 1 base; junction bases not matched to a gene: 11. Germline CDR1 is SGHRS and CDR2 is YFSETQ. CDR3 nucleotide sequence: TGCGCCAGTTCGGGGGGAGCGGGGTTCCAAGAGACCCAGTACTTC. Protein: CASSGGAGFQETQYF.

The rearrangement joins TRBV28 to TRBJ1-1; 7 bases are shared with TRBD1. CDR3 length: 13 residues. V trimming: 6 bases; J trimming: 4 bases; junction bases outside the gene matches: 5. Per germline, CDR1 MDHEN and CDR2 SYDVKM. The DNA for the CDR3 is TGTGCCAGCAGCTCGGGACAGAGCACTGAAGCTTTCTTT. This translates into CASSSGQSTEAFF. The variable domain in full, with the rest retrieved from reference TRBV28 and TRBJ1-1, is DVKVTQSSRYLVKRTGEKVFLECVQDMDHENMFWYRQDPGLGLRLIYFSYDVKMKEKGDIPEGYSVSREKKERFSLILESASTNQTSMYLCASSSGQSTEAFFGQGTRLTVV.

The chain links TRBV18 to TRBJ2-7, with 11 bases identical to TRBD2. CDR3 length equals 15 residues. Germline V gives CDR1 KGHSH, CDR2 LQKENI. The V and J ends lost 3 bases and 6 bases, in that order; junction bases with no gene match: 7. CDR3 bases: TGTGCCAGCTCACCTACTAGCGGGAGTGTAGCCGAGCAGTACTTC. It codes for CASSPTSGSVAEQYF.

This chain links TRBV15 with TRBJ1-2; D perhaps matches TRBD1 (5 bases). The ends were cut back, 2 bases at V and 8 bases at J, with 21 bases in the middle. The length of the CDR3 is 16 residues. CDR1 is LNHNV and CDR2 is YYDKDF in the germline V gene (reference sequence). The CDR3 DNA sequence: TGTGCCACCAGCAGAATCCCCGTCGGGACCGCCGGCGGCTACACCTTC. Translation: CATSRIPVGTAGGYTF.

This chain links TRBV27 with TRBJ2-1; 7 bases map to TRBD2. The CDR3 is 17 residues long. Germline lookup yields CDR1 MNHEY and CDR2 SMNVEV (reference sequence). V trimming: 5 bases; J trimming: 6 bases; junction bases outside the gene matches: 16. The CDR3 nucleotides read TGTGCCAGCAGTCTTCACCGGGGCGGGAGCGGTGGCAATGAGCAGTTCTTC. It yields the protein CASSLHRGGSGGNEQFF.

The CDR3 reads CAWSFGRTSGRLETQYF. The CDR3 region has the DNA TGTGCCTGGAGTTTCGGTCGGACTAGCGGGAGATTGGAGACCCAGTACTTC. The V and J genes are TRBV30 and TRBJ2-5, with 13 bases identical to TRBD2. The germline V gene encodes CDR1 GTSNPN and CDR2 SVGIG (reference sequence). The CDR3 runs 17 residues. V lost 2 bases to trimming and J lost 5 bases; unmatched junction nucleotides: 11.

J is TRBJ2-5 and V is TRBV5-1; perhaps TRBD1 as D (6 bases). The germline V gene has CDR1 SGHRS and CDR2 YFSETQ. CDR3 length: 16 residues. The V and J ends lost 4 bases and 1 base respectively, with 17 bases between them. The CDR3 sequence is CASSPGPTGSQETQYF. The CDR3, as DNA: TGCGCCAGCAGCCCTGGCCCCACAGGGTCCCAAGAGACCCAGTACTTC.

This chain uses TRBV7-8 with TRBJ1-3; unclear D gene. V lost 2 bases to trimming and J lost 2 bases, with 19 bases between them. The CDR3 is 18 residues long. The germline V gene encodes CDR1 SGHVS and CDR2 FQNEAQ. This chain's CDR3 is CASSLRSFGVVAGNTIYF. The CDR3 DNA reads TGTGCCAGCAGCTTAAGGTCCTTTGGGGTGGTGGCTGGAAACACCATATATTTT. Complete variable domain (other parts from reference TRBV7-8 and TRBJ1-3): GAGVSQSPRYKVAKRGQDVALRCDPISGHVSLFWYQQALGQGPEFLTYFQNEAQLDKSGLPSDRFFAERPEGSVSTLKIQRTQQEDSAVYLCASSLRSFGVVAGNTIYFGEGSWLTVV.

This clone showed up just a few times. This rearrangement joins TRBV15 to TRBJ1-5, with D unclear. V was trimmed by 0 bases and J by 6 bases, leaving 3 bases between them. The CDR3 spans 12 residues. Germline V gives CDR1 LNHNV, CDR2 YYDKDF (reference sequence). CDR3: CATSRDFQPQHF. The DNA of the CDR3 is TGTGCCACCAGCAGAGATTTTCAGCCCCAGCATTTT.

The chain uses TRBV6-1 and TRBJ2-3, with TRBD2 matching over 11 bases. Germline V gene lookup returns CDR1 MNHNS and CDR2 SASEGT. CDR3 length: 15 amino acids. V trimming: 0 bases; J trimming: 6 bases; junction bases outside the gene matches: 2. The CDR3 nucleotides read TGTGCCAGCAGTGAAGCACTAGCGGGAGTGGATACGCAGTATTTT. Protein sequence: CASSEALAGVDTQYF.

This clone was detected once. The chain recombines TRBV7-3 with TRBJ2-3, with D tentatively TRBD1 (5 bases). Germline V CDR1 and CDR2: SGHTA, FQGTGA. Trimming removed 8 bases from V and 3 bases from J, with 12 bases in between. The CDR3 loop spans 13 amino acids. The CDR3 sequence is CASRSRGTDTQYF. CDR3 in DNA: TGTGCCAGCCGGTCTAGGGGTACAGATACGCAGTATTTT.

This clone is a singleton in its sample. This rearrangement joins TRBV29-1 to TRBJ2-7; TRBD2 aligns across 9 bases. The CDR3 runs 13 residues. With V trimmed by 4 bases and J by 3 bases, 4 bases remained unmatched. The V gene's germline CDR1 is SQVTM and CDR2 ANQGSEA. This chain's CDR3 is CSVGAGGFYEQYF. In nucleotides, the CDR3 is TGCAGCGTTGGCGCGGGAGGGTTCTACGAGCAGTACTTC.

CDR3 protein: CASSLTGQGVQYF. The CDR3 coding sequence is TGTGCCAGCAGCCTAACGGGGCAAGGCGTTCAGTATTTT. The chain joins TRBV6-1 to TRBJ2-3; either TRBD1 or TRBD2 may fit D (5 bases each). V was pared by 6 bases and J by 12 bases, with 19 bases between. The CDR3 has 13 residues. Per germline, CDR1 MNHNS and CDR2 SASEGT.

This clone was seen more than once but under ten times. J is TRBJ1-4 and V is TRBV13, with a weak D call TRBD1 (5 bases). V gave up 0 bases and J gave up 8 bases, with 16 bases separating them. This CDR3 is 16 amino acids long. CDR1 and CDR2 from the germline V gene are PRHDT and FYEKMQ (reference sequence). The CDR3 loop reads CASSLGLGGREEKLFF. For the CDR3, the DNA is TGTGCCAGCAGCTTAGGCCTCGGCGGCAGGGAAGAAAAACTGTTTTTT.

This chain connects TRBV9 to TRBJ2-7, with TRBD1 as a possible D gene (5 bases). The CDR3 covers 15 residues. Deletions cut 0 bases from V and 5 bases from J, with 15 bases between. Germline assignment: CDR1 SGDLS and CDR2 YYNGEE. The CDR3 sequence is CASSVGAGLGDEQYF. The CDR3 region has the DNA TGTGCCAGCAGCGTAGGGGCAGGGCTAGGAGACGAGCAGTACTTC.